Listed below are T cell receptor beta chains from one sample, sequenced in a study of blood T cell repertoires in COVID-19. TCRdb keeps only in-frame clones here, not all; method: immunoSEQ multiplex PCR. The sample holds 120,000 to 150,000 clones, 85% to 90% seen once. Sequencing input: peripheral blood. These receptors were taken from a woman aged 55-69 years with active COVID-19. Each CDR3 is given with its conserved first and last residue. The D gene is left open where the match is weak. Clone sizes are given selectively: once, few, many, or a class where the clone is expanded.

TRBJ2-3	TRBV7-9	TRBD2	.	CASSLALAASTDTQYF	TGTGCCAGCAGCTTAGCCCTAGCGGCTAGCACAGATACGCAGTATTTT
TRBJ2-7	TRBV28	.	.	CATGTFFTYEQYF	TGTGCCACCGGGACTTTTTTTACCTACGAGCAGTACTTC
TRBJ2-5	TRBV4-1	TRBD1	.	CASSQDREQGLETQYF	TGCGCCAGCAGCCAAGATAGAGAACAGGGGCTAGAGACCCAGTACTTC
TRBJ1-3	TRBV6-2/TRBV6-3	TRBD1	.	CASSRTGVTGELLF	TGTGCCAGCAGTCGGACAGGTGTCACCGGGGAGCTGCTTTTT
TRBJ2-1	TRBV2	.	.	CASGPGQSTLFF	TGTGCCAGCGGACCGGGACAATCGACTTTGTTCTTC
TRBJ1-2	TRBV15	.	.	CATSRELAGDNGYTF	TGTGCCACCAGCAGAGAACTCGCAGGGGATAATGGCTACACCTTC
TRBJ2-6	TRBV5-1	TRBD1	.	CASSPSGQSYSGANVLTF	TGCGCCAGCAGCCCCTCGGGACAGTCCTACTCTGGGGCCAACGTCCTGACTTTC
TRBJ2-1	TRBV11-2	.	.	CASSLLADRTNNEQFF	TGTGCCAGCAGCTTATTAGCGGACCGCACCAACAATGAGCAGTTCTTC
TRBJ2-3	TRBV5-1	.	.	CASSIFGTDTQYF	TGCGCCAGCAGCATCTTTGGCACAGATACGCAGTATTTT
TRBJ2-1	TRBV7-6	.	.	CASSRGWDEQFF	TGTGCCAGCAGCCGAGGGTGGGATGAGCAGTTCTTC
TRBJ1-5	TRBV28	.	.	CASSPSPRGSNQPQHF	TGTGCCAGCAGTCCTTCCCCACGGGGAAGCAATCAGCCCCAGCATTTT
TRBJ2-5	TRBV25-1	.	.	CASRAGQPYQETQYF	TGTGCCAGCAGGGCGGGACAGCCGTACCAAGAGACCCAGTACTTC
TRBJ2-7	TRBV6-6	.	.	CASSGPSSGAYEQYF	TGTGCCAGCAGTGGTCCGAGTAGCGGTGCCTACGAGCAGTACTTC
TRBJ2-1	TRBV10-3	.	.	CAISVRNEQFF	TGTGCCATCAGTGTGCGGAATGAGCAGTTCTTC
TRBJ1-2	TRBV15	.	.	CATSREKTGAYGYTF	TGTGCCACCAGCAGAGAGAAAACAGGTGCATATGGCTACACCTTC
TRBJ2-3	TRBV27	.	.	CASSFRGDTQYF	TGTGCCAGCAGTTTCCGGGGAGATACGCAGTATTTT
TRBJ1-4	TRBV5-1	.	.	CASSFGGSNEKLFF	TGCGCCAGCAGCTTCGGAGGTTCTAATGAAAAACTGTTTTTT
TRBJ2-2	TRBV28	TRBD2	.	CASSFYGLAANTGELFF	TGTGCCAGCAGTTTCTATGGACTAGCGGCGAACACCGGGGAGCTGTTTTTT
TRBJ2-2	TRBV30	.	.	CAWSRAQGGTGELFF	TGTGCCTGGAGTCGGGCCCAGGGGGGAACCGGGGAGCTGTTTTTT
TRBJ2-3	TRBV5-1	TRBD1	once	CASRVTGDTDTQYF	TGCGCCAGCAGGGTGACAGGGGACACAGATACGCAGTATTTT
TRBJ1-1	TRBV6-5	TRBD1	once	CASSYGDSMNTEAFF	TGTGCCAGCAGTTATGGGGACAGTATGAACACTGAAGCTTTCTTT
TRBJ1-5	TRBV5-5	.	once	CASSFGDNQPQHF	TGTGCCAGCAGCTTCGGGGACAATCAGCCCCAGCATTTT
TRBJ1-2	TRBV6-5	.	.	CASSTLRTDYGYTF	TGTGCCAGCAGTACACTGAGGACAGACTATGGCTACACCTTC
TRBJ2-1	TRBV3-1/TRBV3-2	.	.	CASSQNGAGMGSYNEQFF	TGTGCCAGCAGCCAAAACGGCGCGGGGATGGGCTCCTACAATGAGCAGTTCTTC
TRBJ1-3	TRBV7-9	TRBD1	.	CASSLGPRQGLGNTIYF	TGTGCCAGCAGCTTAGGACCCAGACAGGGTCTGGGAAACACCATATATTTT
TRBJ2-1	TRBV7-8	TRBD1	.	CASSFHRGTGFPYNEQFF	TGTGCCAGCAGCTTCCATAGGGGGACAGGGTTCCCCTACAATGAGCAGTTCTTC
TRBJ2-7	TRBV7-2	.	.	CASRVGSTYEQYF	TGTGCCAGCAGGGTTGGTAGCACCTACGAGCAGTACTTC
TRBJ1-2	TRBV4-1	TRBD1	.	CASSLQGAAPRGGYTF	TGCGCCAGCAGCCTTCAGGGGGCGGCCCCGAGGGGTGGCTACACCTTC
TRBJ2-2	TRBV7-8	.	.	CASSRSGVRNTGELFF	TGTGCCAGCAGCCGGTCGGGGGTTCGGAACACCGGGGAGCTGTTTTTT